A single sample gave rise to the 9 T cell receptor beta chains below, sequenced in a study of tissue T cells after allogeneic stem cell transplantation. Produced via immunoSEQ multiplex PCR; TCRdb's table is partial and in-frame only. The table lists 7,000 or so clones, 65% to 80% of them singletons, with about 0.73% in the top ten. The sample comprised blood. The receptors shown here come from a female BALB/c mouse in good health. Mice of this strain are of MHC haplotype H2-d.

This clone has only a few counts. The gene names here belong to mouse. Read coverage stops 1 residue before the CDR3 terminus; the germline J gene supplies the remainder. This chain joins TRBV20 and TRBJ1-3, with D perhaps TRBD1 (6 bases). V gave up 3 bases and J gave up 0 bases, with 12 bases separating them. Germline CDR1 reads GFQATS; CDR2 reads STVNSAI. CDR3 length equals 15 residues. CDR3: CGARRGGNSGNTLYF. CDR3 DNA, as far as it was read: TGTGGTGCTAGAAGGGGGGGAAATTCTGGAAATACGCTCTAT.

For this clone: Gene names refer to mouse genes. Coverage ceases 1 residue before the CDR3 finishes, and the germline J gene fills in the end. V is TRBV31 and J is TRBJ1-6; TRBD1 is a possible D gene (6 bases). TRBJ1-6 is an ORF for which the function is uncertain. Germline V gene lookup returns CDR1 GKSSPN and CDR2 SITVG. Trimming shortened V by 5 bases and J by 5 bases, and 7 bases separated the two germline ends. The CDR3 is 12 residues long. The CDR3 bases that were read are TGTGCCTGGGGACAGAATAATTCGCCCCTCTAC. Its protein is CAWGQNNSPLY. The full CDR3 sequence reads CAWGQNNSPLYF.

About this clone itself: Mouse germline and gene names are used. The CDR3 end lies 1 residue beyond the end of the read and is filled in from the germline J gene. The rearrangement links TRBV4 to TRBJ2-5; 14 bases fit TRBD2. Germline CDR1 is LGHDT and CDR2 is YNNKQL (reference sequence). CDR3 size: 17 residues. The V segment lost 6 bases and the J segment 0 bases; nucleotides outside the gene matches: 5. The CDR3 protein is CASRGTGGAPNQDTQYF. The CDR3 DNA, read in part, is TGTGCCAGCAGAGGGACTGGGGGGGCGCCTAACCAAGACACCCAGTAC.

Remarks on this clone: Gene names follow the mouse nomenclature. The read ends 1 residue shy of where the CDR3 ends; the end is completed using the germline J gene. The chain recombines TRBV31 with TRBJ1-1; 7 nucleotides agree with TRBD1. Unmatched junction bases numbered 5, after V lost 3 bases and J lost 1 base. The CDR3 consists of 14 residues. The germline gives CDR1 GKSSPN, CDR2 SITVG. CDR3 loop: CAWSIQGGNTEVFF. CDR3 DNA (partial): TGTGCCTGGAGCATCCAGGGGGGAAACACAGAAGTCTTC.

This clone has a handful of counts. Gene names are the mouse ones. The CDR3 end is not reached by the read, which stops 1 residue before it; the germline J gene fills it in. This chain links TRBV20 with TRBJ1-4; 8 bases agree with TRBD1. The junction had 1 base not matched to a gene; V was cut back by 1 base and J by 3 bases. This CDR3 is built from 14 residues. Germline assignment: CDR1 GFQATS and CDR2 STVNSAI. CDR3 protein: CGARAGGPNERLFF. The sequenced CDR3 bases are TGTGGTGCTAGGGCAGGGGGCCCCAACGAAAGATTATTT.

Points on this clone: Any gene name here is a mouse gene name. Read sequence stops 1 residue before the CDR3 end, and the germline J gene provides the missing end. The chain uses TRBV13-1 and TRBJ2-7, with 10 bases that match TRBD2. The germline gives CDR1 NSHNY, CDR2 SYGAGN. V lost 0 bases and J lost 3; bases outside the gene matches: 3. The CDR3 is made up of 15 amino acids. Partial CDR3 DNA: TGTGCCAGCAGTGATGCAAACTGGGGGGGCTATGAACAGTAC. It encodes CASSDANWGGYEQY. The whole CDR3 region reads CASSDANWGGYEQYF.

On this clone: Genes and germline are mouse. Coverage ceases 1 residue before the CDR3 finishes, and the germline J gene fills in the end. The gene calls are TRBV4 and TRBJ2-4; D is tentatively TRBD1 or TRBD2 (5 bases each). This CDR3 is built from 13 residues. Germline-derived CDR1 and CDR2 are LGHDT and YNNKQL (reference sequence). V lost 4 bases and J lost 7, with 12 bases in between. CDR3 DNA (partial): TGTGCCAGCAGCTCTTGGGGCGCGGACACCTTGTAC. Translated, it gives CASSSWGADTLY. The whole CDR3 protein reads CASSSWGADTLYF.

In this sample, this clone turned up a few times. Gene names denote mouse genes. The read is 1 residue too short to cover the CDR3 end, so that end is filled in from the germline J gene. The chain combines TRBV14 with TRBJ1-2; 8 bases agree with TRBD1. The junction had 4 bases not matched to a gene; V was cut back by 5 bases and J by 4 bases. The CDR3 sequence is 13 residues long. Germline V gives CDR1 SGHDT, CDR2 FRDEAV. The sequenced part of the CDR3 DNA is TGTGCCAGCAGCCCGACAGGGGTCTCCGACTACACC. Amino acids: CASSPTGVSDYT. From start to end, the CDR3 is CASSPTGVSDYTF.

In the case of this clone: These gene names are mouse names. Read data end 1 residue before the CDR3 end; the end is taken from the germline J gene. V is TRBV19 and J is TRBJ2-5; 12 bases line up with TRBD2. V lost 7 bases and J lost 0; bases outside the gene matches: 3. Germline loops: CDR1 FNHDT, CDR2 SITEND (reference sequence). This CDR3 has 15 amino acids. The CDR3 reads CASRLGGLNQDTQYF. The sequenced CDR3 bases are TGTGCCAGCCGACTGGGGGGGCTTAACCAAGACACCCAGTAC.